This TCR beta chain appears in the sequencing data of a study of OX40 agonist ivuxolimab in advanced cancers. Study conclusions and caveats: CD8+ T cells showed, on average, more clonal expansion than CD4+ cells.

Germline V CDR1 and CDR2: LNHDA, SQIVND (reference sequence). V dropped 7 bases and J dropped 6 bases, with 16 bases sitting between them. This CDR3 has 15 residues. On this clone: Its antigen remains unidentified.

Generated by immunoSEQ multiplex PCR, the TCRdb table keeps only in-frame clones and is missing some. The repertoire holds over 65,000 clones, with 70% to 85% as singletons. Collection of blood occurred at baseline, at cycle 4 day 1, and at cycle 7 day 1. The gene calls are TRBV19 and TRBJ1-6; D uncertain. This TCR derives from an adult with an advanced solid tumor such as melanoma, head and neck, liver or kidney cancer. Sequencing used CD4+ or CD8+ T cells sorted from blood, obtained in a trial of the OX40 agonist ivuxolimab. CDR3 amino acids: CASNTLGTVNSPLHF. Written as DNA, the CDR3 is TGTGCCAGTAATACTTTGGGAACAGTTAATTCACCCCTCCACTTT. The variable domain in full, with the rest retrieved from reference TRBV19 and TRBJ1-6, is DGGITQSPKYLFRKEGQNVTLSCEQNLNHDAMYWYRQDPGQGLRLIYYSQIVNDFQKGDIAEGYSVSREKKESFPLTVTSAQKNPTAFYLCASNTLGTVNSPLHFGNGTRLTVT.